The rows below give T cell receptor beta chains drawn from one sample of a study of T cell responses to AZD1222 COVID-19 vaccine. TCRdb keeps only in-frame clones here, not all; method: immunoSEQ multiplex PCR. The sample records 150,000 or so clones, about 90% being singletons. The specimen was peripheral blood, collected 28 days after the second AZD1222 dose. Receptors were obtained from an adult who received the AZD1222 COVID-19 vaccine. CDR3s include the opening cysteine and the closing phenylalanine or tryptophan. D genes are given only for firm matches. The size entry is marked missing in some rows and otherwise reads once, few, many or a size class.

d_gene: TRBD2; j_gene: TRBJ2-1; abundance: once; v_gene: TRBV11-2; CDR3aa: CASSSGQRGGREQFF; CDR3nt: TGTGCCAGCAGCTCAGGCCAGCGGGGGGGCCGTGAGCAGTTCTTC
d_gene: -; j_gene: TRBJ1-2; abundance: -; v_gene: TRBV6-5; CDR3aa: CASSRGGGGGYTF; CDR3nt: TGTGCCAGCTCCCGGGGCGGGGGAGGTGGCTACACCTTC
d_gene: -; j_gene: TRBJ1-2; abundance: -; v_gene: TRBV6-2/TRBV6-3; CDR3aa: CASSYQGLELVYGYTF; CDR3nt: TGTGCCAGCAGTTACCAGGGTTTGGAGCTTGTCTATGGCTACACCTTC
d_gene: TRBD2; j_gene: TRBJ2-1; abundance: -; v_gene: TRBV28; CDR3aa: CASSPPPSGGYNEQFF; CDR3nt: TGTGCCAGCAGTCCCCCCCCGAGCGGGGGGTACAATGAGCAGTTCTTC
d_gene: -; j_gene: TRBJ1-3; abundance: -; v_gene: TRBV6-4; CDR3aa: CASSDYGNTIYF; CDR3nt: TGTGCCAGCAGTGACTACGGAAACACCATATATTTT
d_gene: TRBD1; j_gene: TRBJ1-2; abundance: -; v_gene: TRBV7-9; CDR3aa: CASSEPPGQYGYTF; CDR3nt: TGTGCCAGCAGCGAACCCCCGGGACAGTATGGCTACACCTTC
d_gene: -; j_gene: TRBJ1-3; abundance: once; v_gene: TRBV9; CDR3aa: CASTGAGNTIYF; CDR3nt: TGTGCCAGCACAGGGGCAGGAAACACCATATATTTT
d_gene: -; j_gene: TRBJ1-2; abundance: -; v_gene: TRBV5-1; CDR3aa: CASSYLGATNYGYTF; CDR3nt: TGCGCCAGCAGTTACCTCGGAGCGACTAACTATGGCTACACCTTC
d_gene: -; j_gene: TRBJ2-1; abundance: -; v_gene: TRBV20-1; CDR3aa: CSAAANEQFF; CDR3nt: TGCAGTGCAGCTGCCAATGAGCAGTTCTTC
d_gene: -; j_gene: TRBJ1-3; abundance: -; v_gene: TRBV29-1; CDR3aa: CSVDVGQGDTIYF; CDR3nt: TGCAGCGTTGACGTCGGGCAAGGGGACACCATATATTTT
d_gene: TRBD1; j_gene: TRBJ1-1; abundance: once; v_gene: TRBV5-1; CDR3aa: CASSLDGQGTEAFF; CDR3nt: TGCGCCAGCAGCTTGGACGGACAGGGGACTGAAGCTTTCTTT
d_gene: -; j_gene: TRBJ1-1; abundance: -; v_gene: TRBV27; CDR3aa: CASSAHRATEAFF; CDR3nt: TGTGCCAGCAGTGCGCACAGGGCCACTGAAGCTTTCTTT
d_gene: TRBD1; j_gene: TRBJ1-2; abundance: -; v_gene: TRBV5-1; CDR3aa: CASSSTGDDYGYTF; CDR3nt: TGCGCCAGCAGCTCTACAGGGGACGACTATGGCTACACCTTC
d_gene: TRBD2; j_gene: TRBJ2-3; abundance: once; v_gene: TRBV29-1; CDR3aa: CGLLRGGNTDTQYF; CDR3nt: TGCGGCCTCTTGCGGGGGGGAAACACAGATACGCAGTATTTT
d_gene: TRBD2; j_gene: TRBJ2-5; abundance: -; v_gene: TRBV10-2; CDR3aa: CASSGGWGLVKTQYF; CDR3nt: TGCGCCAGCTCTGGGGGCTGGGGACTAGTGAAGACCCAGTACTTC
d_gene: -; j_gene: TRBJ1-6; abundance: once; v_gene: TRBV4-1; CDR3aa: CASSQIEGNPNSPLHF; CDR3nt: TGCGCCAGCAGCCAAATCGAGGGGAACCCGAATTCACCCCTCCACTTT
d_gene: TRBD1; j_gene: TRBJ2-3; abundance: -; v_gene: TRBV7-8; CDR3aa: CASSSWDRTPDTQYF; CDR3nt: TGTGCCAGCAGCTCCTGGGACAGAACCCCAGATACGCAGTATTTT
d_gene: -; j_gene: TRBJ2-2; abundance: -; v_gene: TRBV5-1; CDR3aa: CASSAIQGSGELFF; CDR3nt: TGCGCCAGCAGCGCTATTCAGGGGAGCGGGGAGCTGTTTTTT
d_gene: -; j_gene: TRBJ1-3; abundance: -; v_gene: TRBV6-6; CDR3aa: CASSYPPPTGGNTIYF; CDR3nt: TGTGCCAGCAGTTACCCTCCGCCTACTGGGGGAAACACCATATATTTT
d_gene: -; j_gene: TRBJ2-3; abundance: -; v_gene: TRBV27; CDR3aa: CASRPRSTDTQYF; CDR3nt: TGTGCCAGCAGACCTCGCAGCACAGATACGCAGTATTTT
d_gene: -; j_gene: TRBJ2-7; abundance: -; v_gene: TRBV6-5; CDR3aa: CASTQDLGPYEQYF; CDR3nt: TGTGCCAGCACCCAGGACCTGGGCCCCTACGAGCAGTACTTC
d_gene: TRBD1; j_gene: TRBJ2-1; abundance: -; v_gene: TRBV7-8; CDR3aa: CASSLAPGGNEQFF; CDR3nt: TGTGCCAGCAGCTTAGCGCCAGGGGGCAATGAGCAGTTCTTC
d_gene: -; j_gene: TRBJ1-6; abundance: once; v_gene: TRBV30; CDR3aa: CAWSAVRGRESPLHF; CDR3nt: TGTGCCTGGAGTGCCGTGAGAGGGCGGGAGTCACCCCTCCACTTT
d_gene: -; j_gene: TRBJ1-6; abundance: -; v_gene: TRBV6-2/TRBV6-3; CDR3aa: CASSYDSRGSPLHF; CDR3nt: TGTGCCAGCAGTTACGACAGTCGCGGTTCACCCCTCCACTTT
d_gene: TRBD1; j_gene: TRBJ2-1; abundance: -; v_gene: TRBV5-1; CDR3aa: CASSLGQGVNEQFF; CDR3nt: TGCGCCAGCAGCTTGGGACAGGGGGTCAATGAGCAGTTCTTC
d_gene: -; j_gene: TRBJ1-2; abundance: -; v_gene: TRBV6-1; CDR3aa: CASSEAVRNYGYTF; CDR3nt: TGTGCCAGCAGTGAAGCAGTTAGAAACTATGGCTACACCTTC
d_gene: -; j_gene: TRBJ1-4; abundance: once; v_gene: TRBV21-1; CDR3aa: CASTRGGLEKLFF; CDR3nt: TGTGCCAGCACCAGGGGAGGGCTTGAAAAACTGTTTTTT
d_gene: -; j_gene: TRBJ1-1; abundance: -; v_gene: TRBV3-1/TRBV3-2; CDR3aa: CASSQGGVATEAFF; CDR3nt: TGTGCCAGCAGCCAGGGAGGGGTGGCCACTGAAGCTTTCTTT
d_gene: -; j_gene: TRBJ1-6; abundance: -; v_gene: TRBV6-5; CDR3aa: CASRDSSYNSPLHF; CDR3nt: TGTGCCAGCAGGGACAGCTCCTATAATTCACCCCTCCACTTT
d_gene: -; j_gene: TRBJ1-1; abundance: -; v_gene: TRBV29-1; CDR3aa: CSVVRARTEAFF; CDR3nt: TGCAGCGTTGTTCGGGCCCGCACTGAAGCTTTCTTT
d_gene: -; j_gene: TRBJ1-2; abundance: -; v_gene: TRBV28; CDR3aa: CASSFNSNYGYTF; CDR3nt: TGTGCCAGCAGTTTTAACTCTAACTATGGCTACACCTTC
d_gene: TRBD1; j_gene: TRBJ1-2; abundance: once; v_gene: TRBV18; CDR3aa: CASSPQGARDYGYTF; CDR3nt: TGTGCCAGCTCACCACAGGGGGCTAGGGACTATGGCTACACCTTC
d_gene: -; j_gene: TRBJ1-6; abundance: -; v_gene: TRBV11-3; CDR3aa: CASSQQGKNSPLHF; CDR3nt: TGTGCCAGCAGCCAACAGGGAAAAAATTCACCCCTCCACTTT
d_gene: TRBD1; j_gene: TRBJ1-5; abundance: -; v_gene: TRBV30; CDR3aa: CAWGTGQGIPYSNQPQHF; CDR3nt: TGTGCCTGGGGGACCGGACAGGGGATTCCTTATAGCAATCAGCCCCAGCATTTT
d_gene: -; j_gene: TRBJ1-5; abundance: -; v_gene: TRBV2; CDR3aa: CASSEPRQPQHF; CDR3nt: TGTGCCAGCAGTGAACCCCGACAGCCCCAGCATTTT
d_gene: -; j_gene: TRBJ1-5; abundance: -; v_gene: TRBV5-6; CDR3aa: CASSRHVDQPQHF; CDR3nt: TGTGCCAGCAGCAGGCACGTAGATCAGCCCCAGCATTTT
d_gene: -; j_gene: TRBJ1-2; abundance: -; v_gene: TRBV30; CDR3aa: CAWRGLGYTF; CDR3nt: TGTGCCTGGAGAGGACTCGGCTACACCTTC
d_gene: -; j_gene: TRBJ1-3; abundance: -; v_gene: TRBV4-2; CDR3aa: CASSLANSGNTIYF; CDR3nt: TGTGCCAGCAGCCTCGCCAACTCTGGAAACACCATATATTTT
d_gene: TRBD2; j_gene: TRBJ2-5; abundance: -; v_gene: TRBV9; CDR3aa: CASSVYGTSGQETQYF; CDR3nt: TGTGCCAGCAGCGTTTACGGGACTAGCGGACAAGAGACCCAGTACTTC
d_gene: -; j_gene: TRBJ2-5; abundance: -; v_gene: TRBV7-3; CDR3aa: CASSSGGETQYF; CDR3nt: TGTGCCAGCAGCTCCGGGGGAGAGACCCAGTACTTC
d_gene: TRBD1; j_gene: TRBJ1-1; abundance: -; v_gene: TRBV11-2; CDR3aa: CASTPGGRMNTEAFF; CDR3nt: TGTGCCAGCACCCCAGGGGGGAGAATGAACACTGAAGCTTTCTTT
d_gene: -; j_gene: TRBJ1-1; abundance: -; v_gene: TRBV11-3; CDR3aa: CASSLDQGSAFF; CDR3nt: TGTGCCAGCAGCTTAGACCAGGGCTCTGCTTTCTTT
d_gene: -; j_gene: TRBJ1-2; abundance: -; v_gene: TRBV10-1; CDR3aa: CASSAPKGQGVVVGYTF; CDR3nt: TGCGCCAGCAGTGCCCCGAAGGGTCAAGGGGTAGTGGTAGGCTACACCTTC